This is a list of T cell receptor beta chains from one sample in a study of blood T cell repertoires in COVID-19. Only in-frame clones appear in the TCRdb table, and some are missing; sequencing was by immunoSEQ multiplex PCR. The sample has some 200,000 clones, roughly 80% seen once. Sequenced material: peripheral blood. These receptors originate from a woman over 75 with acute or convalescent COVID-19. Each CDR3 is given with its conserved first and last residue. A D gene is named only where the DNA matches it firmly. A row's size may be missing; if present it is once, few, many or a size class.

>TRBJ1-1|TRBV5-1|NA|NA
TGCGCCAGCAGCGCCAAGACAGATAAAAAGAACACTGAAGCTTTCTTT
CASSAKTDKKNTEAFF
>TRBJ1-6|TRBV6-8|TRBD1|NA
TGTGCCAGCAGTCACTTTCGACAGGGGGTTAATTCACCCCTCCACTTT
CASSHFRQGVNSPLHF
>TRBJ2-7|TRBV7-2|NA|NA
TGTGCCAGCAAAAAAAGTTCCGGGGTTCGCGACGAGCAGTACTTC
CASKKSSGVRDEQYF
>TRBJ2-3|TRBV19|NA|NA
TGTGCCAGTAGTGGGCCGTCCGGGGGGCGCACAGATACGCAGTATTTT
CASSGPSGGRTDTQYF
>TRBJ2-7|TRBV27|TRBD2|many
TGTGCCAGCAGTTTACGGGCGGGAGGAGGCTACGAGCAGTACTTC
CASSLRAGGGYEQYF
>TRBJ2-3|TRBV24-1|NA|NA
TGTGCCACCAGTGAATGGGCCACAGATACGCAGTATTTT
CATSEWATDTQYF
>TRBJ2-7|TRBV19|NA|NA
TGTGCCAGTAGTATAGGCCTGGGCGGGGCCGCCTCCTACGAGCAGTACTTC
CASSIGLGGAASYEQYF
>TRBJ2-5|TRBV2|TRBD1|NA
TGTGCCAGCAAGACGGACAGGGGAGGGGAGACCCAGTACTTC
CASKTDRGGETQYF
>TRBJ2-7|TRBV4-1|NA|NA
TGCGCCAGCAGCCAAGAAGTAGGGGTGAACTCCTACGAGCAGTACTTC
CASSQEVGVNSYEQYF
>TRBJ2-3|TRBV13|NA|few
TGTGCCAGCAGCCCCCCCAACTTATTCGGCCTAGTAGGAGATACGCAGTATTTT
CASSPPNLFGLVGDTQYF
>TRBJ2-5|TRBV11-2|TRBD1|NA
TGTGCCAGCAGCCCCCTTCCGGGACAGGGTCGGGAGACCCAGTACTTC
CASSPLPGQGRETQYF
>TRBJ1-3|TRBV10-2|NA|few
TGCGCCAGCAGAGAAACAGGAGCTGGAAACACCATATATTTT
CASRETGAGNTIYF
>TRBJ1-2|TRBV6-6|NA|NA
TGTGCCAGCAGTCAGGGAGGATTGGGCTACACCTTC
CASSQGGLGYTF
>TRBJ2-3|TRBV11-3|TRBD2|many
TGTGCCAGCAGCTTAGACTCGGGGGGGCCCACAGATACGCAGTATTTT
CASSLDSGGPTDTQYF
>TRBJ1-3|TRBV19|TRBD1|once
TGTGCCAGTAGGACAGGGGGCACTTTCGGAAACACCATATATTTT
CASRTGGTFGNTIYF
>TRBJ1-5|TRBV6-5|NA|NA
TGTGCCAGCAGGTCTAATCGCGACAATCAGCCCCAGCATTTT
CASRSNRDNQPQHF
>TRBJ1-4|TRBV30|NA|few
TGTGCCTGGAGTGCGGATGAAAAACTGTTTTTT
CAWSADEKLFF
>TRBJ2-3|TRBV10-3|TRBD1|NA
TGTGCCATCAGTAACCGGGGGACAGGGGGCACAGATACGCAGTATTTT
CAISNRGTGGTDTQYF
>TRBJ1-2|TRBV27|TRBD1|NA
TGTGCCAGCAGCTTCGAACAGGGGGGCTACACCTTC
CASSFEQGGYTF
>TRBJ1-5|TRBV19|NA|NA
TGTGCCAGTAGTGCCGCGCCGGGGATCAATCAGCCCCAGCATTTT
CASSAAPGINQPQHF
>TRBJ1-5|TRBV6-5|NA|NA
TGTGCCAGCAGCCCCGGGGGGGTTGGCAATCAGCCCCAGCATTTT
CASSPGGVGNQPQHF
>TRBJ1-2|TRBV9|NA|NA
TGTGCCAGCAGCGTATGGGCAGGGAACTATGGCTACACCTTC
CASSVWAGNYGYTF
>TRBJ2-1|TRBV30|TRBD2|NA
TGTGCCTGGAGTTACGGTTTAGCGGGGGGGGACAATGAGCAGTTCTTC
CAWSYGLAGGDNEQFF
>TRBJ1-4|TRBV4-3|TRBD1|NA
TGCGCCAGCAGCCAATTACAGGGGAGTAATGAAAAACTGTTTTTT
CASSQLQGSNEKLFF
>TRBJ1-2|TRBV20-1|NA|NA
TGCAGTGCCTCACAGCTATATGGCTACACCTTC
CSASQLYGYTF
>TRBJ2-5|TRBV18|NA|NA
TGTGCCAGCTCACCAGGGACTGGGGGAGAGACCCAGTACTTC
CASSPGTGGETQYF
>TRBJ2-3|TRBV11-3|NA|NA
TGTGCCAGCAGCTTAGATCCCGCAGATACGCAGTATTTT
CASSLDPADTQYF
>TRBJ1-1|TRBV5-8|NA|few
TGTGCCAGCAGCTACAGGCCCCAGGGAACTGAAGCTTTCTTT
CASSYRPQGTEAFF